The 27 T cell receptor beta chains in this list originate from one sample, sequenced in a study of T cell changes during pregnancy in multiple sclerosis (dated by TCRdb to the late 2010s). The library was prepared using the immunoSEQ multiplex PCR assay. TCRdb limited this immuneACCESS table to in-frame rearrangements with V and J called. A share of clones is missing; checked studies link under half to unresolved V genes, and the rest is unexplained. The sample profile shows about 70,000 clones; approximately 94% of them were found once. The ten largest clones add up to around 0.6% of the sample. Specimen: peripheral blood, collected in the third trimester of pregnancy. All receptors come from a female donor with multiple sclerosis, enrolled in a pregnancy study.

CDR3 DNA sequence: TGCGCCAGCAGCCCTACCTTCGGACTGAGCAATCAGCCCCAGCATTTT. Translating gives CASSPTFGLSNQPQHF. The chain has TRBV5-1 and TRBJ1-5; no reliable D call. The ends were cut back, 4 bases at V and 1 base at J, with 15 bases in the middle. From germline, CDR1 is SGHRS and CDR2 YFSETQ. The CDR3 is 16 amino acids.

The chain links TRBV7-2 to TRBJ1-4; D gene unclear. The length of the CDR3 is 14 residues. The V and J ends lost 5 bases and 5 bases respectively, with 12 bases between them. Germline V lookup: CDR1 SGHTA, CDR2 FQGNSA. The CDR3 is CASSQNRVNEKLFF. CDR3 nucleotides: TGTGCCAGCAGCCAAAACAGAGTAAATGAAAAACTGTTTTTT.

CDR3 nucleotide sequence: TGTGCCAGCAGCGTCACGGCGGGACAGGGGGCCTACGAGCAGTACTTC. Protein: CASSVTAGQGAYEQYF. The chain has TRBV9 and TRBJ2-7, with 11 bases aligning to TRBD1. The CDR3 has 16 residues. Trimming removed 2 bases from V and 2 bases from J; junction bases left unmatched: 6. Germline loops: CDR1 SGDLS, CDR2 YYNGEE.

The chain uses TRBV6-6 and TRBJ2-6; 7 nucleotides agree with TRBD1. The CDR3 is 15 amino acids. CDR1 is MNHNY, CDR2 SVGAGI, per germline (reference sequence). Losses at the gene ends were 4 bases for V and 0 bases for J; bases not matched to a gene: 0. The CDR3 DNA is TGTGCCAGCAGTTGGGACAGCTCTGGGGCCAACGTCCTGACTTTC. It yields the protein CASSWDSSGANVLTF.

This chain joins TRBV27 and TRBJ1-2, with 8 bases that match TRBD1. Germline V gene lookup returns CDR1 MNHEY and CDR2 SMNVEV (reference sequence). The J segment lost 4 bases and the V segment lost 7 bases, leaving 8 bases of the junction unmatched. The CDR3 has 14 residues. The DNA for the CDR3 is TGTGCCAGCATGCCGACAGGGGACCTCTATGGCTACACCTTC. This sequence encodes CASMPTGDLYGYTF.

J is TRBJ2-3 and V is TRBV5-1; weak D call: TRBD1 (5 bases). Germline CDR1 is SGHRS and CDR2 is YFSETQ. This CDR3 is 14 amino acids long. The germline V and J ends were trimmed by 1 base and 3 bases, with 9 bases remaining between them. Written as DNA, the CDR3 is TGCGCCAGCAGCTTGCAGGGTTCGACAGATACGCAGTATTTT. Protein product: CASSLQGSTDTQYF.

This sequence joins TRBV12-5 and TRBJ2-2; 7 bases match TRBD1. The CDR3 spans 15 residues. Per the germline V gene, CDR1 is LGHNT and CDR2 is FRNRAP. With 5 bases clipped from V and 0 bases from J, the junction kept 3 bases outside the gene matches. CDR3 nucleotide sequence: TGTGCTAGTGGTCTCGGGACAGCGAACACCGGGGAGCTGTTTTTT. Residues: CASGLGTANTGELFF.

The chain uses TRBV7-3 and TRBJ2-6; TRBD1 is a possible D gene (5 bases). With 8 bases removed from V and 0 bases from J, the gap between germline ends came to 11 bases. Germline V gene sequence: CDR1 SGHTA, CDR2 FQGTGA. The CDR3 loop spans 15 amino acids. CDR3 protein: CASSYRSSGANVLTF. In DNA form, the CDR3 reads TGTGCCAGCTCTTACAGGTCCTCTGGGGCCAACGTCCTGACTTTC. Full variable domain (missing parts from reference TRBV7-3 and TRBJ2-6): GAGVSQTPSNKVTEKGKYVELRCDPISGHTALYWYRQSLGQGPEFLIYFQGTGAADDSGLPNDRFFAVRPEGSVSTLKIQRTERGDSAVYLCASSYRSSGANVLTFGAGSRLTVL.

In this sample, this clone turned up once. The rearrangement links TRBV10-2 to TRBJ2-1, with 11 bases identical to TRBD2. V lost 4 bases, J lost 5 bases, and 10 bases stayed unmatched. This CDR3 spans 17 amino acids. Germline assignment: CDR1 WSHSY and CDR2 SAAADI. In DNA form, the CDR3 reads TGCGCCAGCAGTGGCAGACTAGCGGGGAGGAAAGACAATGAGCAGTTCTTC. Its translation: CASSGRLAGRKDNEQFF.

The rearrangement joins TRBV29-1 to TRBJ2-7; D remains ambiguous. The CDR3 covers 12 residues. The V and J ends lost 4 bases and 0 bases respectively, with 7 bases between them. From germline, CDR1 is SQVTM and CDR2 ANQGSEA. The CDR3 nucleotides are TGCAGCGTTGTGAAGAGCTCCTACGAGCAGTACTTC. Protein: CSVVKSSYEQYF.

The genes are TRBV7-2 and TRBJ1-2; D is perhaps TRBD1 (5 bases). The V end lost 0 bases, the J end lost 0 bases, and 17 bases lay between the germline ends. The germline V gene has CDR1 SGHTA and CDR2 FQGNSA. The CDR3 loop spans 18 amino acids. The CDR3 protein is CASSLALGEAKANYGYTF. DNA for the CDR3: TGTGCCAGCAGCTTAGCGCTGGGGGAGGCTAAAGCTAACTATGGCTACACCTTC. Supplemented by reference TRBV7-2 and TRBJ1-2, the full variable domain reads GAGVSQSPSNKVTEKGKDVELRCDPISGHTALYWYRQSLGQGLEFLIYFQGNSAPDKSGLPSDRFSAERTGGSVSTLTIQRTQQEDSAVYLCASSLALGEAKANYGYTFGSGTRLTVV.

The rearrangement links TRBV27 to TRBJ2-5; a possible D gene is TRBD1 (5 bases). The germline V gene has CDR1 MNHEY and CDR2 SMNVEV (reference sequence). Between the trimmed V and J ends, which lost 5 bases and 3 bases, there was a span of 19 bases. The CDR3 consists of 16 residues. CDR3 residues: CASSQSVLAGKETQYF. In DNA form, the CDR3 reads TGTGCCAGCAGTCAGTCGGTGTTGGCAGGGAAAGAGACCCAGTACTTC.

This chain links TRBV19 with TRBJ2-7, with D perhaps TRBD2 (6 bases). V shed 7 bases and J shed 5 bases, with 24 bases lying between them. CDR1 and CDR2 (germline): LNHDA, SQIVND (reference sequence). This CDR3 is 16 amino acids long. This CDR3 is CASTLAPGGPLDEQYF. Here the CDR3 DNA reads TGTGCCAGTACCCTGGCCCCCGGGGGACCTCTCGACGAGCAGTACTTC.

V usage is TRBV19 and J usage is TRBJ2-1, with D perhaps matching TRBD1 (6 bases). CDR3 length: 15 residues. Per the germline V gene, CDR1 is LNHDA and CDR2 is SQIVND (reference sequence). The V and J ends lost 1 base and 9 bases respectively, with 16 bases between them. Here the CDR3 reads CASSIASGTLIEQFF. The CDR3, as DNA: TGTGCCAGTAGTATAGCCTCCGGGACACTTATTGAGCAGTTCTTC.

This chain uses TRBV7-2 with TRBJ2-2; D unresolved. Germline assignment: CDR1 SGHTA and CDR2 FQGNSA. Trimming removed 4 bases at V and 1 base at J, with 7 bases between. This CDR3 comprises 14 residues. The CDR3: CASSSGENTGELFF. The CDR3 nucleotides read TGTGCCAGCAGCTCCGGTGAGAACACCGGGGAGCTGTTTTTT.

The chain uses TRBV6-5 and TRBJ2-7, with D possibly matching TRBD2 (5 bases). V gave up 11 bases and J gave up 2 bases, with 19 bases separating them. CDR3 size: 14 residues. Germline lookup yields CDR1 MNHEY and CDR2 SVGAGI. In DNA form, the CDR3 reads TGTGCCGCAACCCCGAATGGACTTGCCTACGAGCAGTACTTC. This translates into CAATPNGLAYEQYF.

The gene calls are TRBV27 and TRBJ2-1; 11 bases match TRBD2. After removal of 4 bases from V and 4 bases from J, the junction contained 6 bases not matched to a gene. CDR3 length equals 16 residues. The germline V gene encodes CDR1 MNHEY and CDR2 SMNVEV (reference sequence). CDR3 sequence reads: CASSSPGTSGYNEQFF. CDR3 nucleotides: TGTGCCAGCAGTTCCCCCGGGACTAGCGGATACAATGAGCAGTTCTTC.

V gene TRBV15 combines with J gene TRBJ2-2; 13 nucleotides align to TRBD2. The CDR3 has 16 residues. Germline V lookup: CDR1 LNHNV, CDR2 YYDKDF (reference sequence). J was trimmed by 10 bases and V by 0 bases; bases with no gene match: 5. The CDR3 nucleotides are TGTGCCACCAGCAGAGATGGACTAGCGGGGGCGGAGGAGCTGTTTTTT. Protein product: CATSRDGLAGAEELFF.

The chain couples TRBV12-5 to TRBJ1-1; a possible D gene is TRBD1 (5 bases). The length of the CDR3 is 15 residues. V lost 2 bases and J lost 1, with 11 bases in between. Germline V gene sequence: CDR1 LGHNT, CDR2 FRNRAP. The CDR3 protein is CASGLPWGTNTEAFF. CDR3 sequence (DNA): TGTGCTAGTGGTTTGCCGTGGGGCACGAACACTGAAGCTTTCTTT.

The genes are TRBV5-4 and TRBJ2-5; possible D gene TRBD2, 5 bases. Germline CDR1 is SGHNT and CDR2 is YYREEE (reference sequence). The V gene lost 4 bases and the J gene lost 0 bases, with 13 bases spanning the gap. This CDR3 has 15 amino acids. The CDR3: CASSPRVGYQETQYF. The CDR3 DNA follows: TGTGCCAGCAGCCCGAGGGTCGGTTACCAAGAGACCCAGTACTTC.

The V call is TRBV13, the J call TRBJ2-7; D perhaps matches TRBD1 (6 bases). V was clipped by 5 bases and J by 3 bases, with 14 bases between them. Germline lookup yields CDR1 PRHDT and CDR2 FYEKMQ (reference sequence). This CDR3 region has 14 residues. The CDR3 DNA follows: TGTGCCAGCAGCCCCAGGGACAAAGGCTACGAGCAGTACTTC. Translated, it gives CASSPRDKGYEQYF.

This chain links TRBV11-3 with TRBJ2-3; D is unresolved. Trimming took off 5 bases at V and 4 bases at J, with 7 bases between the two ends. Germline CDR1 is SGHNT and CDR2 is YENEEA. This CDR3 region has 12 residues. CDR3: CASSQLSDTQYF. Written as DNA, the CDR3 is TGTGCCAGCAGCCAATTGTCAGATACGCAGTATTTT.

This clone occurred a few times. J is TRBJ1-1 and V is TRBV29-1; no firm D call. Trimming shortened V by 6 bases and J by 5 bases, and 7 bases separated the two germline ends. CDR3 size: 10 residues. Per the germline V gene, CDR1 is SQVTM and CDR2 is ANQGSEA. CDR3 region: CSVRGTEAFF. The CDR3 DNA reads as TGCAGCGTCCGGGGAACTGAAGCTTTCTTT.

CDR3 coding DNA: TGTGCCAGCAGCTTAAGCCTACTAGCGGGGGGGCATGAGCAGTTCTTC. Amino acids: CASSLSLLAGGHEQFF. The rearrangement joins TRBV7-2 to TRBJ2-1, with 13 positions matching TRBD2. V trimming: 2 bases; J trimming: 8 bases; junction bases outside the gene matches: 6. Germline loops: CDR1 SGHTA, CDR2 FQGNSA. This CDR3 region has 16 residues.

This clone was observed once. The V and J genes are TRBV4-3 and TRBJ2-6; D remains ambiguous. CDR1 and CDR2 from the germline V gene are LGHNA and YSLEER. The CDR3 has 18 residues. Trimming took 0 bases from V and 0 from J, leaving 12 bases between them. The CDR3 DNA reads as TGCGCCAGCAGCCAAGAAATAATCCTCTCCTCTGGGGCCAACGTCCTGACTTTC. Its translation: CASSQEIILSSGANVLTF.

The gene calls are TRBV11-2 and TRBJ2-2; a weak D match, TRBD1 (6 bases). Trimming removed 3 bases at V and 0 bases at J, with 8 bases between. The CDR3 length is 15 residues. Germline V gene data show CDR1 as SGHAT and CDR2 as FQNNGV. The CDR3 sequence is CASSLTGTNTGELFF. The DNA of the CDR3 is TGTGCCAGCAGCTTGACAGGCACGAACACCGGGGAGCTGTTTTTT. The complete variable domain, with remaining parts taken from reference TRBV11-2 and TRBJ2-2, reads EAGVAQSPRYKIIEKRQSVAFWCNPISGHATLYWYQQILGQGPKLLIQFQNNGVVDDSQLPKDRFSAERLKGVDSTLKIQPAKLEDSAVYLCASSLTGTNTGELFFGEGSRLTVL.

This sequence joins TRBV5-6 and TRBJ1-4; 10 nucleotides line up with TRBD1. This CDR3 spans 18 amino acids. With V trimmed by 4 bases and J by 1 base, 10 bases remained unmatched. Germline V gene data show CDR1 as SGHDT and CDR2 as YYEEEE. The CDR3 DNA reads TGTGCCAGCAGCGGCCGGTCCCGGGACAGGGGAACTAATGAAAAACTGTTTTTT. Residues: CASSGRSRDRGTNEKLFF.